This entry features one T cell receptor beta chain sequence. Its antigen is not identified. Assay used: immunoSEQ multiplex PCR; TCRdb lists only in-frame clones, some missing. The sample lists more than 90,000 clones, about 77% occurring once. This sample's time point: cycle 4 day 1 (C4D1), after less than 7 weeks of nivolumab. Every patient experienced relapse after autologous stem cell transplantation, and brentuximab vedotin exposure varied. This entry belongs to a study of PD-1 blockade in classical Hodgkin lymphoma. In the study overall: Administration of nivolumab to patients was at 3 mg/kg intravenously every 2 weeks.

Whole-study results and caveats: When set against healthy donors, newly diagnosed patients were reported to show lower baseline TCR diversity.

This TCR derives from a human donor with classical Hodgkin lymphoma. Specimen: peripheral blood mononuclear cells (PBMCs), collected before the fourth cycle of nivolumab.

In DNA, the CDR3 is TGTGCCAGCAGCCAGCCGGGACAAAACACCGGGGAGCTGTTTTTT. Its translation: CASSQPGQNTGELFF. The chain combines TRBV4-2 with TRBJ2-2, with D maybe TRBD1 (6 bases). The V gene lost 3 bases and the J gene lost 2 bases, with 10 bases spanning the gap. This CDR3 contains 15 residues. Germline V CDR1 and CDR2: LGHNA, YNFKEQ.